This T cell receptor beta chain was profiled in a study of shared T cell receptors in the human thymus. Here immunoSEQ multiplex PCR was the method, and the copy in TCRdb shows in-frame clones only, minus some. The data contain hundreds of thousands of clones, about 80% of them singletons. This clone appeared a few times. CDR3 length: 22 residues. The germline gives CDR1 SNHLY, CDR2 FYNNEI. The V gene end was trimmed by 5 bases and the J gene end by 5 bases; junction bases not matched to a gene: 29. The same specimen was also included in a second study, on human thymus T cells. This second report adds: Resections from corrective heart surgery supplied the thymus tissue. Use of V and J genes seemed skewed within the thymic and blood repertoires.

Material: thymocytes. The chain joins TRBV2 to TRBJ2-7; 11 bases fit TRBD2. This receptor was taken from a boy younger than two with a congenital heart defect. The CDR3 is CASSTVTPAARELTSGSHEQYF. CDR3 sequence (DNA): TGTGCCAGCAGTACTGTAACCCCTGCGGCCAGGGAGTTAACTAGCGGGAGCCACGAGCAGTACTTC.